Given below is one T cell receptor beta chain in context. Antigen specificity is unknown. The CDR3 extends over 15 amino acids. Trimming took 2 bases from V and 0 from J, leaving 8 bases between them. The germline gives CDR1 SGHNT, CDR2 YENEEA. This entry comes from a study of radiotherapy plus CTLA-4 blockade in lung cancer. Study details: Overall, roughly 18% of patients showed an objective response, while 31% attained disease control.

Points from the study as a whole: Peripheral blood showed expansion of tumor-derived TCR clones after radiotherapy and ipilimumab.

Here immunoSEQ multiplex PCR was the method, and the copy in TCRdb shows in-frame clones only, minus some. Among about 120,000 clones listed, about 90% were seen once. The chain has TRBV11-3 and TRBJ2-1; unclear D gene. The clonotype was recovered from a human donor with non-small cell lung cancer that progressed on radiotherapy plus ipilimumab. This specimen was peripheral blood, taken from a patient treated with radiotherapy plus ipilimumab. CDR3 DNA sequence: TGTGCCAGCAGCTTAAGGCGGAGCTCCTACAATGAGCAGTTCTTC. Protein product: CASSLRRSSYNEQFF. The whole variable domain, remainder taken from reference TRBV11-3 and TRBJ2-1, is EAGVVQSPRYKIIEKKQPVAFWCNPISGHNTLYWYLQNLGQGPELLIRYENEEAVDDSQLPKDRFSAERLKGVDSTLKIQPAELGDSAVYLCASSLRRSSYNEQFFGPGTRLTVL.